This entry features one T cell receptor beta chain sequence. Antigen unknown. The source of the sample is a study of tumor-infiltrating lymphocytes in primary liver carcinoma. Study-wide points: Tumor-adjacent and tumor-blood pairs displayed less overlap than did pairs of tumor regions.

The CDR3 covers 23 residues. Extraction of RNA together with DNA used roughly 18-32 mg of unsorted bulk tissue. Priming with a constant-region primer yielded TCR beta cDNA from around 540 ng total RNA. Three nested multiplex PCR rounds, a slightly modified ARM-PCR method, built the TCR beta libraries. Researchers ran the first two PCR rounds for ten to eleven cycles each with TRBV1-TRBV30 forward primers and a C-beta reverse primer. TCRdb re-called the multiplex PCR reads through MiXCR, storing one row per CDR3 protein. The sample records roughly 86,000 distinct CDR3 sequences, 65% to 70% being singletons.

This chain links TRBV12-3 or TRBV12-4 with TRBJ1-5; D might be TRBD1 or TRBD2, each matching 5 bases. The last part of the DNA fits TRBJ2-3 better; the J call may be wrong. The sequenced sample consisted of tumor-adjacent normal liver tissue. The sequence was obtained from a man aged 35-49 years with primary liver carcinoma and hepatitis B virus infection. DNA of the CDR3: TGTGCCAGCAGTTTGTTGATTCGACAGTTTGGGGTATCTGGGACCTATAGCAATCAGCCCCAGTATTTT. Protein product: CASSLLIRQFGVSGTYSNQPQYF.